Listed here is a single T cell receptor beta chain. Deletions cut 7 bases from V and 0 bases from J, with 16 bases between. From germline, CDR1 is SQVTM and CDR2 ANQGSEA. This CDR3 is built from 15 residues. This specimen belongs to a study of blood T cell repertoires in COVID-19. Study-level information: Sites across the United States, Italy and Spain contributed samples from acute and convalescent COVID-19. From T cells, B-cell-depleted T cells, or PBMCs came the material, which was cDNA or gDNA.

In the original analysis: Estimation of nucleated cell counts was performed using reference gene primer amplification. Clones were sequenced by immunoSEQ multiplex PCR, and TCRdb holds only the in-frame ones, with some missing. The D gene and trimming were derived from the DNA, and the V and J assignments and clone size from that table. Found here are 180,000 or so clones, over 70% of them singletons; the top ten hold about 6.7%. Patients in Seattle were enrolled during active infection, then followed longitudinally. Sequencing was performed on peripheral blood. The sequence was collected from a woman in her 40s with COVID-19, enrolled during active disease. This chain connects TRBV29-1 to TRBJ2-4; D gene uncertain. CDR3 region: CSALGPVIAKNIQYF. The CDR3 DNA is TGCAGCGCGCTGGGCCCTGTAATAGCCAAAAACATTCAGTACTTC. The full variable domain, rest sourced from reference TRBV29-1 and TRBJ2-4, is SAVISQKPSRDICQRGTSLTIQCQVDSQVTMMFWYRQQPGQSLTLIATANQGSEATYESGFVIDKFPISRPNLTFSTLTVSNMSPEDSSIYLCSALGPVIAKNIQYFGAGTRLSVL.